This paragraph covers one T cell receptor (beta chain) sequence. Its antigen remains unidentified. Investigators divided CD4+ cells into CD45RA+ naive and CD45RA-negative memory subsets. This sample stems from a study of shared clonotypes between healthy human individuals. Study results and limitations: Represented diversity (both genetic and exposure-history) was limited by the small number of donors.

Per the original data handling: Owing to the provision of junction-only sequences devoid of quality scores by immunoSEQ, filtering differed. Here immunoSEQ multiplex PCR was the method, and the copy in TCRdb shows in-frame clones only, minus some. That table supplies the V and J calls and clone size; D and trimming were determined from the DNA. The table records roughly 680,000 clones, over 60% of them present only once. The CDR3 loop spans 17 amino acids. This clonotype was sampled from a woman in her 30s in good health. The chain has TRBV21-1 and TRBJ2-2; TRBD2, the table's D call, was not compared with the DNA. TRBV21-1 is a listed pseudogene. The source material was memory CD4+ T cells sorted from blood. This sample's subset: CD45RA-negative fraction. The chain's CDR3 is CASSNETSGRAGGELFF. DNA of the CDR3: TGTGCCAGCAGCAACGAAACTAGCGGGAGGGCCGGCGGGGAGCTGTTTTTT.